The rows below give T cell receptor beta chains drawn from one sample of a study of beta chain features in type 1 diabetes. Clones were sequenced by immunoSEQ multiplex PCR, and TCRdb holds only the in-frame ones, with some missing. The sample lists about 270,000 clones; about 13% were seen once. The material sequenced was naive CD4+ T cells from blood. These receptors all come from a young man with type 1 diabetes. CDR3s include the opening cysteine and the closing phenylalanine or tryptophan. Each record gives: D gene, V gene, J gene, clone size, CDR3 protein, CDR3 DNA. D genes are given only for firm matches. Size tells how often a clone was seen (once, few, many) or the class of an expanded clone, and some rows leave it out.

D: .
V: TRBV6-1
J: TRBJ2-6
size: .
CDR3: CASSGQPSGANVLTF
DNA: TGTGCCAGCAGTGGACAACCCTCTGGGGCCAACGTCCTGACTTTC

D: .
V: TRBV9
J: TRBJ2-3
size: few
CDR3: CASSVTRTSFPDTQYF
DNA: TGTGCCAGCAGCGTAACTCGTACTAGTTTCCCAGATACGCAGTATTTT

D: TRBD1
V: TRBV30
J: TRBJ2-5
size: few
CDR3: CAWSDRGGWGTQYF
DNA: TGTGCCTGGAGCGACAGAGGGGGCTGGGGGACCCAGTACTTC

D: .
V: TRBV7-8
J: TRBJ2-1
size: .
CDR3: CASSKAGYNEQFF
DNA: TGTGCCAGCTCGAAGGCCGGGTACAATGAGCAGTTCTTC

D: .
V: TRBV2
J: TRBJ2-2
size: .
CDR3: CASSELLTGELFF
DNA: TGTGCCAGCAGTGAATTACTAACCGGGGAGCTGTTTTTT

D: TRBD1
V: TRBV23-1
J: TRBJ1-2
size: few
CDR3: CASSHQGAGGYTF
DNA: TGCGCCAGCAGTCATCAGGGGGCGGGAGGCTACACCTTC

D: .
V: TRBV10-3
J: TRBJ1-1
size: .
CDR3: CATQDTFTEAFF
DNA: TGTGCCACCCAGGACACTTTCACTGAAGCTTTCTTT

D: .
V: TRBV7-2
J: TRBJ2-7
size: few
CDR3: CASSLFATTTYEQYF
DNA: TGTGCCAGCAGCTTATTTGCCACTACTACCTACGAGCAGTACTTC

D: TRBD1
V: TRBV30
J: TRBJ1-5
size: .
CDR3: CAWSAGGTGGAQPQHF
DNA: TGTGCCTGGAGTGCAGGGGGAACAGGGGGCGCCCAGCCCCAGCATTTT

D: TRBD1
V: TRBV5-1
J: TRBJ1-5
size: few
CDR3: CASSPGQGGNQPQHF
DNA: TGCGCCAGCAGCCCTGGACAGGGTGGGAATCAGCCCCAGCATTTT

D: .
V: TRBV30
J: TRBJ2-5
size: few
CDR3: CAWNPKRSEETQYF
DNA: TGTGCGTGGAATCCCAAGCGGAGCGAAGAGACCCAGTACTTC

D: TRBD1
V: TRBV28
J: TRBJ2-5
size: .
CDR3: CASSPSKGQGFETQYF
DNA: TGTGCCAGCAGCCCCTCCAAGGGACAGGGGTTTGAGACCCAGTACTTC

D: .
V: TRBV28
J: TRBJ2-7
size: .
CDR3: CASSLLQGNEQYF
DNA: TGTGCCAGCAGTTTATTACAGGGTAACGAGCAGTACTTC

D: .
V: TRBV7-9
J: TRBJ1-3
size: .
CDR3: CASSLGAGNTIYF
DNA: TGTGCCAGCAGCTTAGGAGCTGGAAACACCATATATTTT

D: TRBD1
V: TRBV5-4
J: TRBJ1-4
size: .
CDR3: CASSLDRARDEKLFF
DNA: TGTGCCAGCAGCCTCGACAGGGCGCGCGATGAAAAACTGTTTTTT

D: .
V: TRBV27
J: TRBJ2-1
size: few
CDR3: CASRLSSYNEQFF
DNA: TGTGCCAGCAGACTGAGCTCCTACAATGAGCAGTTCTTC

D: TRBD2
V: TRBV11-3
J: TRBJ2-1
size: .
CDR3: CASSSRTSGRSEQFF
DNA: TGTGCCAGCAGCTCAAGGACTAGCGGGAGGAGTGAGCAGTTCTTC

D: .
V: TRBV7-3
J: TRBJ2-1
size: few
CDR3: CASSPSTGHNEQFF
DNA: TGTGCCAGCAGCCCTTCGACTGGCCACAATGAGCAGTTCTTC

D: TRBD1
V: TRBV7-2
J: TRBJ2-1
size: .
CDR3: CASSGGTGFYNEQFF
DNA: TGTGCCAGCAGCGGCGGGACAGGGTTCTACAATGAGCAGTTCTTC

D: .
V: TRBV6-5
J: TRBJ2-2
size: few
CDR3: CASSLQGIPGELFF
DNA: TGTGCCAGCAGTCTACAGGGTATTCCCGGGGAGCTGTTTTTT

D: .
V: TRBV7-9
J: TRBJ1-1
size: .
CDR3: CASSPQGSRTEAFF
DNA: TGTGCCAGCAGCCCCCAGGGTTCGCGCACTGAAGCTTTCTTT

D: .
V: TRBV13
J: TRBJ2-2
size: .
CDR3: CASSFFEGRGADGELFF
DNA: TGTGCCAGCAGCTTTTTCGAAGGCAGGGGGGCGGACGGGGAGCTGTTTTTT

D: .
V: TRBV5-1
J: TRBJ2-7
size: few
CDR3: CASSLGVLTYEQYF
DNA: TGCGCCAGCAGCTTGGGCGTACTTACCTACGAGCAGTACTTC

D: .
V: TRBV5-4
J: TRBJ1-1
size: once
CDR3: CASSLEPGLNVEAFF
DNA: TGTGCCAGCAGCTTGGAACCGGGACTCAATGTTGAAGCTTTCTTT